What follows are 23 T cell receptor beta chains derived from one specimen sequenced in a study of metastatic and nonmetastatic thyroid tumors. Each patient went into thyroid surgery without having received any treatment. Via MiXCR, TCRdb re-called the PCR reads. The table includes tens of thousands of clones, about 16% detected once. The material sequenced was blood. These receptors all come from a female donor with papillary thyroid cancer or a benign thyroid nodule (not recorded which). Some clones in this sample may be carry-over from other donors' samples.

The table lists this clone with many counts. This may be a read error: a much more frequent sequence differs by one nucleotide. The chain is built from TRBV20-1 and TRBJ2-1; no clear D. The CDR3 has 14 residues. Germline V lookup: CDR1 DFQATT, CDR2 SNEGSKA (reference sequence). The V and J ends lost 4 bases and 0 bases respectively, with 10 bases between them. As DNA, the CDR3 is TGCAGTGCTAATGAGGCGGTCTCCTACAATGAGCAGTTCTTC. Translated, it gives CSANEAVSYNEQFF.

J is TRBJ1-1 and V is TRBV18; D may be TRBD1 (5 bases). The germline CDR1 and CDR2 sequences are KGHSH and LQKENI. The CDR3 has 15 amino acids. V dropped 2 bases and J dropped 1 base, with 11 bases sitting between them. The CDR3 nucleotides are TGTGCCAGCTCACCATTTCAGGGAGAGAACACTGAAGCTTTCTTT. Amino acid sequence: CASSPFQGENTEAFF.

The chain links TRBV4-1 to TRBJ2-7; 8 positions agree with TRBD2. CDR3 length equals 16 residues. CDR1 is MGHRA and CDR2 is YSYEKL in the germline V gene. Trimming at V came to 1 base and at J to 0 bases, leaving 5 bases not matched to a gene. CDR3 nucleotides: TGCGCCAGCAGCCAAGGGAGCGGGAGTACCTCCTACGAGCAGTACTTC. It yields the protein CASSQGSGSTSYEQYF.

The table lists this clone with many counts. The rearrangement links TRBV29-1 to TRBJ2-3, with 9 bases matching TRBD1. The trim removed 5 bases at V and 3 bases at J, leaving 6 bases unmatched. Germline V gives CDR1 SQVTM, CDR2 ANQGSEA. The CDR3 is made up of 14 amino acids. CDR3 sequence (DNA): TGCAGCGTTATACAGGGGGCGCGGACAGATACGCAGTATTTT. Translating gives CSVIQGARTDTQYF.

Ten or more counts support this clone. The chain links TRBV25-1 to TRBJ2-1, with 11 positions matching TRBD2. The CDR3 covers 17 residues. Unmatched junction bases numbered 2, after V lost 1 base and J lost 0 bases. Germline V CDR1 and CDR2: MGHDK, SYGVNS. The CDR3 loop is CASSESLAGGSYNEQFF. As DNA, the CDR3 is TGTGCCAGCAGTGAATCCCTAGCGGGAGGCTCCTACAATGAGCAGTTCTTC.

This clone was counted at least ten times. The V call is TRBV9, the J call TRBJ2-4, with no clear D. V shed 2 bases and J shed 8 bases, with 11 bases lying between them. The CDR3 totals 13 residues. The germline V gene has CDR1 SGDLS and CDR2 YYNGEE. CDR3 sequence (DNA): TGTGCCAGCAGCGTTTGGGGTGAGGACATTCAGTACTTC. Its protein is CASSVWGEDIQYF.

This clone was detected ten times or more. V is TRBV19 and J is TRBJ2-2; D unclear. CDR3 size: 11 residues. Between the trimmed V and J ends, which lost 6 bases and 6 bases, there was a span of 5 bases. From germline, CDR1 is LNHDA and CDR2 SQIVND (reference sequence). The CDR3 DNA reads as TGTGCCAGTAGAACTGCCGGGGAGCTGTTTTTT. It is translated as CASRTAGELFF.

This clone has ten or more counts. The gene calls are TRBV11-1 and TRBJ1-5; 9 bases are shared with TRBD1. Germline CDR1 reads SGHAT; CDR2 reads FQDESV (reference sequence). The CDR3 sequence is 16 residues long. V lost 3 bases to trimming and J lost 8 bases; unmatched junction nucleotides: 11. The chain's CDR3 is CASSLGSPGTGKPQHF. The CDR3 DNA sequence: TGTGCCAGCAGCTTGGGGTCCCCCGGGACAGGGAAGCCCCAGCATTTT.

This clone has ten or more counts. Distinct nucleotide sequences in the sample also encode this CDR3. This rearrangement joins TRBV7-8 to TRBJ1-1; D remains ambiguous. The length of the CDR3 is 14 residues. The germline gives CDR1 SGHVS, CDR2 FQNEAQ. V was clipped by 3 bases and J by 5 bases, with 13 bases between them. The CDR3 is CASSFDLAGTEAFF. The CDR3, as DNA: TGTGCCAGCAGCTTTGACCTGGCGGGGACTGAAGCTTTCTTT.

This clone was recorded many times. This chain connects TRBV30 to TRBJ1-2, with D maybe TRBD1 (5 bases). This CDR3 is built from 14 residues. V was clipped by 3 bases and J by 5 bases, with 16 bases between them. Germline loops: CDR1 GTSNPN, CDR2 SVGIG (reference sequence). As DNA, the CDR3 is TGTGCCTGGAGGGCACAGGATCCCAGATATGGCTACACCTTC. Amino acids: CAWRAQDPRYGYTF. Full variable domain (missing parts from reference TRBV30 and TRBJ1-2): SQTIHQWPATLVQPVGSPLSLECTVEGTSNPNLYWYRQAAGRGLQLLFYSVGIGQISSEVPQNLSASRPQDRQFILSSKKLLLSDSGFYLCAWRAQDPRYGYTFGSGTRLTVV.

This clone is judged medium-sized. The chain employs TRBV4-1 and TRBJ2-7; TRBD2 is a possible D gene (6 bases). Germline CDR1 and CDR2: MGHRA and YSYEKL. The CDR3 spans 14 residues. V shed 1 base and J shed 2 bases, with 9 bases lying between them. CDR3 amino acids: CASSQVAGTYEQYF. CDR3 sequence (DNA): TGCGCCAGCAGCCAAGTGGCGGGAACCTACGAGCAGTACTTC.

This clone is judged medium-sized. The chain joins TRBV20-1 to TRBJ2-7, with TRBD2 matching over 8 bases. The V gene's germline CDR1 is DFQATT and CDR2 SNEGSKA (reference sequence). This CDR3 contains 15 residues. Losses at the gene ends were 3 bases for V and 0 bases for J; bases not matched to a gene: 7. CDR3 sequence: CSASPGRAISYEQYF. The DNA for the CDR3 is TGCAGTGCTAGTCCCGGGAGGGCGATCTCCTACGAGCAGTACTTC.

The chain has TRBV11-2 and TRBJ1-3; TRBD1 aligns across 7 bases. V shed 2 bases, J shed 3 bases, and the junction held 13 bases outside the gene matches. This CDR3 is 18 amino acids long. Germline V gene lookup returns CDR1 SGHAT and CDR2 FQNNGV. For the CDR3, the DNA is TGTGCCAGCAGCTTATCATTAGCGGGGACAGTCGATGGAAACACCATATATTTT. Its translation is CASSLSLAGTVDGNTIYF.

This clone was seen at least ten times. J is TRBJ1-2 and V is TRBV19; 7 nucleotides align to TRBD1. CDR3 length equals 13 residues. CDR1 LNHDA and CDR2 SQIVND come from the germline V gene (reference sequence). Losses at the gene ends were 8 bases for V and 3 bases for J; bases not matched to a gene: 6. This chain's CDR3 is CASSPGQDYGYTF. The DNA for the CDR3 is TGTGCCAGTTCCCCCGGACAGGACTATGGCTACACCTTC.

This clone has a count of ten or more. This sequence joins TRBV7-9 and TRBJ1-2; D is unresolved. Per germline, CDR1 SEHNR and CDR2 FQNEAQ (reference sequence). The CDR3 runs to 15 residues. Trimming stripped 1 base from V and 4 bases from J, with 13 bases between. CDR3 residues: CASSLGVSASYGYTF. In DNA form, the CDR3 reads TGTGCCAGCAGCTTAGGGGTCTCAGCTAGCTATGGCTACACCTTC.

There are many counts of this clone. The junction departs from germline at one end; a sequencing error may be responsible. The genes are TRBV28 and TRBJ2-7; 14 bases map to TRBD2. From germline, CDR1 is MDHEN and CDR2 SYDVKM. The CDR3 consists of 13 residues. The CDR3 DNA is TGTGCCAGCAGGACCGGGACTAGCGGGAGTCCCGACTTC. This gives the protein CASRTGTSGSPDF. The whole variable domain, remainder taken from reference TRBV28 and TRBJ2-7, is DVKVTQSSRYLVKRTGEKVFLECVQDMDHENMFWYRQDPGLGLRLIYFSYDVKMKEKGDIPEGYSVSREKKERFSLILESASTNQTSMYLCASRTGTSGSPDFGPGTRLTVT.

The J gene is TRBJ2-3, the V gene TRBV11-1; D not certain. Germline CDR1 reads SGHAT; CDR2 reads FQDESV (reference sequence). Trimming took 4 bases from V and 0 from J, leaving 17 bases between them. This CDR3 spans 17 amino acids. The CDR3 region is CASSSPSGRPSTDTQYF. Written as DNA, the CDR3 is TGTGCCAGCAGCTCTCCCTCCGGGCGGCCTAGCACAGATACGCAGTATTTT.

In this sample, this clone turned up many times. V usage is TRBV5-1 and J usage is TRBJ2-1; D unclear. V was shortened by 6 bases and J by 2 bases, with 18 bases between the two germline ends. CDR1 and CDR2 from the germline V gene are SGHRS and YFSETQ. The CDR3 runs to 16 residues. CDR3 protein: CASNSRTLSPYNEQFF. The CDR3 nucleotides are TGCGCCAGCAACTCCAGGACCCTTTCCCCCTACAATGAGCAGTTCTTC.

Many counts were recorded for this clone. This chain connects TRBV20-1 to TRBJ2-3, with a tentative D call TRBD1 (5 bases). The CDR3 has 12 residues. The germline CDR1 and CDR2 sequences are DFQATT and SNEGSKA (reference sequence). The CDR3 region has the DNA TGCAGCGCTCTAGGGGGCACAGATACGCAGTATTTT. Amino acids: CSALGGTDTQYF.

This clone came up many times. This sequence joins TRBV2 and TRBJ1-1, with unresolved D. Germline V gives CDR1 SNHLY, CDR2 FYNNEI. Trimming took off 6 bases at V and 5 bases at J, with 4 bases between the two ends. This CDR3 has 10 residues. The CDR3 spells CASRGTEAFF. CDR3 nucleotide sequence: TGTGCCAGCAGGGGAACTGAAGCTTTCTTT.

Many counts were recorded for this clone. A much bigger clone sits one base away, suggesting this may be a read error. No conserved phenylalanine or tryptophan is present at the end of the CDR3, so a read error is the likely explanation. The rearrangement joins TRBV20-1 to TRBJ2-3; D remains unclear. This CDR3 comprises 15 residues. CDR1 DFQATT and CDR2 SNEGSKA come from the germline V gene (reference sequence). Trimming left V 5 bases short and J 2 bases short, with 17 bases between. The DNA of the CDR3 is TGCAGTGCTCTACTCCCCACTTGGGCCACAGATACGCAGTATTCT. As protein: CSALLPTWATDTQYS.

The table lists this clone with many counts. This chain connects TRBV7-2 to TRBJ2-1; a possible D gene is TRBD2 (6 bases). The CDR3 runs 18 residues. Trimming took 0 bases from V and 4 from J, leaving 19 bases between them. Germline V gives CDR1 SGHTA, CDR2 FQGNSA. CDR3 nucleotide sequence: TGTGCCAGCAGCTTAGCACCCCAGCAGACGGGAGCATACAATGAGCAGTTCTTC. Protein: CASSLAPQQTGAYNEQFF. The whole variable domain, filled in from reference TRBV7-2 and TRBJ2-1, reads GAGVSQSPSNKVTEKGKDVELRCDPISGHTALYWYRQSLGQGLEFLIYFQGNSAPDKSGLPSDRFSAERTGGSVSTLTIQRTQQEDSAVYLCASSLAPQQTGAYNEQFFGPGTRLTVL.

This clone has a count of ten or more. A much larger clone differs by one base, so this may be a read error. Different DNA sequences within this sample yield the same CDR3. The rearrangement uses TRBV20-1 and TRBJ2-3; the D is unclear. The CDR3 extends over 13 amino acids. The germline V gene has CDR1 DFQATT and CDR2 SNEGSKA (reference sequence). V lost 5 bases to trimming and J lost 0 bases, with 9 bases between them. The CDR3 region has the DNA TGCAGTGCTCCCGTAATCAGCACAGATACGCAGTATTTT. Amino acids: CSAPVISTDTQYF.